This T cell receptor (beta chain) stems from a study of cytomegalovirus exposure and HLA in healthy donors (dated by TCRdb to the late 2010s). For the study in its entirety: An earlier analysis of 550 to 700 of the donors reported 250 to 300 Gb of sequence data and 117 million unique TCR beta sequences from 150 million to 200 million T cells. A separate validation cohort of approximately 130 different subjects was used in addition to the roughly 620-subject first cohort. Because of strong linkage in the cohort, a handful of DR-DQ haplotypes were treated as single units for association and clustering. The number of donors typed differed by locus, with roughly 620-630 for A, B, C, DRB1 and DQB1, more than 500 for DQA1, 600 to 610 for DPA1, and 472 for DPB1. The study used immunosequencing to profile the T cell repertoires of approximately 650 subjects and linked those repertoires to cytomegalovirus serostatus. In a later genetic analysis, genome-wide SNP genotypes for about three fifths of the 666 donors were used, and that subset was treated as a discovery cohort. Of the 398 genotyped donors, 65% to 90% were placed in the genetic ancestry cluster associated with self-reported Caucasian donors. Among over 350 genotyped donors of the cohort, an average of approximately 240,000 unique TCR beta nucleotide sequences were sequenced per donor, approximately 20% of them non-productive. Rather than drawing on any new phenotypic data, the later analysis identified candidate immune exposures from TCR beta sequences and the way those sequences occurred across donors. High-throughput TCR immunosequencing, statistical association of individual TCRs with disease status, and machine learning were combined to predict cytomegalovirus infection status. An early release that covered fewer than 800 HLA-typed donors contained approximately 300 gigabases of sequencing data and tens of millions of unique TCR sequences. An earlier analysis of roughly 600 of the donors used high-throughput TCR beta sequencing to judge whether each TCR beta V gene segment behaved as functional or pseudogenic. Donor age, sex, ethnicity and CMV serostatus were collected together with the repertoire data. To study patterns of TCR occurrence, a later analysis re-analyzed previously published TCR beta repertoires from 666 donors and added high-resolution HLA genotyping. Every repertoire in the discovery cohort had been generated on one and the same sequencing platform. Both class I and class II loci were covered by HLA typing, at four-digit resolution. The aim of the study was to test whether cataloging public T cell receptors could identify signatures of past pathogen exposure. What the study reported, not specific to this receptor: It was suggested by the authors that the approach could potentially be generalized to other disease states and immunological phenotypes. Because the 87-base-pair reads could not distinguish some IMGT-functional V segments, including TRBV6-2 and TRBV6-3, those segments were excluded. In an earlier analysis of some 540 of the donors, most TCR beta V segments appeared in productive rearrangements about 87% or about 30% of the time, broadly matching IMGT annotations. Linkage disequilibrium might explain the correlated functional status among segregating V segments, but an unknown experimental factor could not be excluded. According to a later analysis, parvovirus B19, influenza, CMV and Epstein-Barr virus appeared linked to several top co-occurrence clusters. According to a later analysis, most CMV-associated TCR beta chains appeared to be HLA-restricted, and the HLA associations seemed to be driven largely by CMV exposure. At a false discovery rate of 0.05, a later analysis linked 15,000 to 20,000 TCR beta sequences to specific HLA alleles. V-gene and J-gene trimming of TCR beta chains was associated with a missense DCLRE1C variant in a later genetic analysis, and the association was replicated in an independent cohort. In a later genetic analysis, fewer N-insertions in productive TCRs were reported among donors in an Asian-associated ancestry cluster than the approximately 630-donor mean. A further reported finding was that TCR beta sequences accurately predicted the HLA-A and HLA-B alleles for most subjects in the first cohort. The earlier analysis of 587 of the donors excluded some 16 rarely observed V segments, including chromosome 9 orphons, because counts were too low. Compared with equally common non-associated chains, HLA-associated TCR beta chains in a later analysis were more clonally expanded and had lower generation probabilities. A cluster of highly shared sequence variants was judged likely to be a technical artifact of the sequencing pipeline. Because some donors lacked HLA typing at each locus, the association tests relied only on the typed subset. A few of the identified cytomegalovirus-associated TCR beta chains were confirmed in vitro to be specific for cytomegalovirus antigens. Assigning TCR associations to individual alleles was difficult when HLA alleles, especially DR and DQ, strongly co-occurred. Roughly uniform sequencing depth across donors was assumed in presence/absence analyses, although this assumption may not hold. In a later analysis, TCR association rates were found to vary across HLA loci, with the most associated TCRs seen for DRB1 alleles and the fewest for HLA-C alleles. Across donors, most TCR sequences were observed very rarely, whereas some public TCRs were present in many individuals. In this cohort, only TCR beta chains were sequenced, and detectable features were limited by the absence of alpha or paired-chain data. The study gave a list of about 160 TCR beta chains associated with cytomegalovirus. The only immune exposure information available for the cohort was CMV serostatus. The classifier was reported to diagnose cytomegalovirus status with high specificity and sensitivity in both the original cohort and the validation cohort.

The cohort was made up of about 610 healthy bone marrow donors. At the time of sampling, all cohort members were nominally healthy, though unrecorded immune exposures were likely present. The donor tested CMV seronegative and was one of the 352 seronegative cohort members. A peripheral blood sample was provided by each donor, and peripheral blood mononuclear cells were used for TCR beta sequencing. The Qiagen DNeasy Blood Extraction Kit was used to extract genomic DNA from the blood cell samples. The CDR3 has 15 amino acids, counting the end cysteine and phenylalanine. The entry retains the CDR3 DNA only, 45 bases that are in frame from base 1. The germline V gene sets CDR1 to LGHNA and CDR2 to YNFKEQ. Germline trimming amounts to 3 bases on V and 8 bases on J, with 10 as the count of junction bases outside the gene matches. In regard to this clone: The antigen this receptor binds is unknown. No base quality information exists; no much larger clone differs at one position.

The library came from the immunoSEQ multiplex PCR assay. For the multiplex PCR, a mixture combining 60 forward primers for TCR Vbeta segments and 13 reverse primers for TCR Jbeta segments was used. The CDR3 region of rearranged TCR beta genes was amplified from genomic DNA with a multiplex PCR assay. The amplified TCR beta libraries were sequenced on the Illumina HiSeq System as 87-base-pair reads. The original methods were these. Across the 640 or so repertoires, a later analysis counted tens of millions of unique TCR beta chains, 9.5 million to 13 million of which were shared by at least two donors. To remove PCR and sequencing errors, raw reads were error-corrected and collapsed into unique sequences using a nearest-neighbor algorithm that merged closely related sequences. Alignment of CDR3 sequences to IMGT reference sequences was used to assign V, D and J gene segments. For a sequence to be retained, a match of at least six nucleotides was required to both a V gene segment and a J gene segment. A rearrangement was called productive if the CDR3 had no stop codons and remained in frame with V and J, and every other rearrangement was called non-productive. Following IMGT convention, CDR3 was defined as the stretch from the second conserved V-encoded cysteine up to the conserved J-encoded phenylalanine. The earlier analysis of about 610 of the donors excluded any sequence lacking an unambiguous match to a single V gene segment. In an earlier analysis of approximately 590 of the donors, V segments were called functional above 56.7% productive rearrangements and were called segregating when the between-donor standard deviation exceeded 5%. A statistical classification framework was built for diagnosing cytomegalovirus status from the catalog of TCR beta chain sequences. V and J gene assignment, in a later analysis, came from comparing TCR nucleotide sequences with IMGT/GENE-DB human TR gene sequences. In a later analysis, CDR3 sequences and most-parsimonious VDJ recombination scenarios were assigned using the TCRdist pipeline. In a later analysis, each TCR beta chain was defined by its CDR3 amino acid sequence together with its V-gene family, and reads without a unique V-gene family were excluded. As a way to deal with suspected cross-contamination and a sequencing artifact, a later analysis dropped 450 to 600 nucleotide sequences that were highly shared and had low generation probability. A later analysis calculated a clonal expansion index for each public chain from normalized within-repertoire ranks of inferred template counts. A later analysis computed generation probabilities with a VDJ recombination model fitted to out-of-frame rearrangements, and checked the results against IGoR. In a later analysis, hypergeometric tests were used to score TCR-TCR, TCR-HLA and TCR-CMV co-occurrence, with a repertoire-size bias correction applied to TCR pairs. A later analysis estimated false discovery rates by permuting HLA or CMV assignments 20 times. In a later analysis, co-occurring TCRs were grouped using DBSCAN, and TCRdist sequence similarity was added for clustering within HLA-allele-positive subsets. For co-occurrence clustering, repertoires with fewer than 30,000 or more than 120,000 public chains were excluded, along with several repertoires with anomalous nucleotide sharing. TCRdb carries this immuneACCESS record with in-frame sequences only. Its versions omit some clonotypes, under half of them owing to an unresolved V gene in the studies checked, with the rest unexplained. V, J and clone size reflect that table, while D and trimming were determined from the DNA. The sample records 110,000 or so clones, over 65% of which are singletons. 2% to 3% of the sample goes to the ten largest clones.

The sample consisted of PBMCs. This sequence originates from a young woman in good health and CMV-seronegative. The chain links TRBV4-2 with TRBJ1-2, with TRBD1 matching 9 junction bases. The CDR3 sequence is CASSQDSRDRVGYTF. In nucleotides, the sequence is TGTGCCAGCAGCCAGGACTCCCGGGACAGGGTCGGCTACACCTTC.